The rows below give T cell receptor beta chains drawn from one sample of a study of patients and donors after allogeneic stem cell transplantation. TCRdb re-called the RT-PCR reads with MiXCR, one entry per CDR3 protein. The sample has 800,000 to 1,000,000 distinct CDR3 sequences; more than 15% are singletons. Sequencing was carried out using blood, either unsorted or a sorted T cell fraction (not recorded which). Source of these receptors: a human donor who was either an allogeneic HSCT recipient or a stem cell or donor lymphocyte infusion donor (not recorded which). It is not recorded whose cells these are; they may come from a transplant donor. The CDR3 runs from the conserved cysteine through the conserved F or W. D genes are given only for firm matches. Clone sizes are given selectively: once, few, many, or a class where the clone is expanded.

CDR3 DNA | CDR3 protein | clone size | D gene | J gene | V gene
TGCGCCAGCAGCCAAGATTGGGGGGTTAACTATGGCTACACCTTC | CASSQDWGVNYGYTF | - | - | TRBJ1-2 | TRBV4-1
TGTGCCAGCAGTTTTACTCCCTATGGGTTAGCTTTCTTT | CASSFTPYGLAFF | - | - | TRBJ1-1 | TRBV12-3/TRBV12-4
TGTGCCAGCAGCCAAGCCCCCGGGAGGGCTTACAATGAGCAGTTCTTC | CASSQAPGRAYNEQFF | few | TRBD2 | TRBJ2-1 | TRBV3-1
TGTGCCAGCAGCCAACAGGGGACTCTCTTAAGCTCCTACAATGAGCAGTTCTTC | CASSQQGTLLSSYNEQFF | - | - | TRBJ2-1 | TRBV6-1
TGTGCCAGCACCCGGACAGATAGTTCCTACGAGCAGTACTTC | CASTRTDSSYEQYF | - | - | TRBJ2-7 | TRBV12-3/TRBV12-4
TGCGCCAGCAGCCAGGGTTCGCGGAGGGTTGTCACAGATACGCAGTATTTT | CASSQGSRRVVTDTQYF | few | - | TRBJ2-3 | TRBV4-3
TGCGCCAGCAGCGTGGGGCTGAACACTGAAGCTTTCTTT | CASSVGLNTEAFF | many | - | TRBJ1-1 | TRBV12-3/TRBV12-4
TGTGCCAGCAGTGAGGACAGGGGAAGGTCCTACGAGCAGTACTTC | CASSEDRGRSYEQYF | once | TRBD1 | TRBJ2-7 | TRBV2
TGCGCCAGCAGGACAGCGAGCTCCTATAATTCACCCCTCCACTTT | CASRTASSYNSPLHF | - | - | TRBJ1-6 | TRBV5-1
TGTGCCAGCAGCTTAGTGTGGCCTTATAGCAATCAGCCCCAGCATTTT | CASSLVWPYSNQPQHF | - | - | TRBJ1-5 | TRBV7-2
TGTGCCAGCAGGTCTACTCCGAACACCGGGGAGCTGTCTTTT | CASRSTPNTGELSF | - | - | TRBJ2-2 | TRBV12-3/TRBV12-4
TGTGCCAGCAGTTACTCGACATTCCCTTACAATGAGCAGTTCTTC | CASSYSTFPYNEQFF | many | - | TRBJ2-1 | TRBV6-5
TGTGCCACCAGCAGAGATCGTCAGGGCATGAACACTGAAGCTTTCTTT | CATSRDRQGMNTEAFF | - | - | TRBJ1-1 | TRBV15
TGCGCCAGCAGCTTGGAACAGGGGAATTGGTACGAGCAGTACTTC | CASSLEQGNWYEQYF | many | TRBD1 | TRBJ2-7 | TRBV5-1
TGCAGCGCGGGGACAGAGACTAACTATGGCTACACCTTC | CSAGTETNYGYTF | few | TRBD1 | TRBJ1-2 | TRBV29-1
TGCGCCAGCAGCTTGTGGCGGGAGACAGATACGCAGTATTTT | CASSLWRETDTQYF | few | TRBD2 | TRBJ2-3 | TRBV5-1
TGCGCCAGCAGCTTGGACGGAGCCCACACAGATACGCAGTATTTT | CASSLDGAHTDTQYF | few | - | TRBJ2-3 | TRBV5-1
TGTGCCAGCAGCTTATTCAACCTAGAACAAGAGACCCAGTACTTC | CASSLFNLEQETQYF | - | - | TRBJ2-5 | TRBV7-2
TGTGCCAGCAGTTTAGGGTTGGGGGACTATGGCTACACCTTC | CASSLGLGDYGYTF | few | - | TRBJ1-2 | TRBV12-3/TRBV12-4
TGTGCCACCAGTGCCGACAGGGGGCAGCCCCAGCATTTT | CATSADRGQPQHF | - | TRBD1 | TRBJ1-5 | TRBV24-1
TGTGCCAGCAGTTTACCGGGAGCCGGAGATACGCAGTATTTT | CASSLPGAGDTQYF | - | - | TRBJ2-3 | TRBV28
TGCAGTGTGAGCGGGCGAAGCTCCTACAATGAGCAGTTCTTC | CSVSGRSSYNEQFF | once | - | TRBJ2-1 | TRBV20-1